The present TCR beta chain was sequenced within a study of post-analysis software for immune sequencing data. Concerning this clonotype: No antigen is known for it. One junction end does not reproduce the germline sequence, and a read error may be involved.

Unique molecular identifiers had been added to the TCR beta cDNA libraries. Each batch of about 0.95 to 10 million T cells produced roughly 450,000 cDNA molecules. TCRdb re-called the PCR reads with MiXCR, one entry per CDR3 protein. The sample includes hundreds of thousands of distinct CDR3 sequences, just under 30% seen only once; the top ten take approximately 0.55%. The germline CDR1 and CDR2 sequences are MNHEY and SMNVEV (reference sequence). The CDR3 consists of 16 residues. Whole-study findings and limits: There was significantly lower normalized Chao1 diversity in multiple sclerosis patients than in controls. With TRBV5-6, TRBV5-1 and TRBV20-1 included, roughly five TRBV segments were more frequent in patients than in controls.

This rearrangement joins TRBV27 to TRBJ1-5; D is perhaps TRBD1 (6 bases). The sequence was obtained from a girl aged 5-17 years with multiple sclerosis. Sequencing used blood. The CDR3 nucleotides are TGTGTCAGCAGTTTATGGTCTGGGCAGGGGTTTCAGCCCCAGCATTTT. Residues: CVSSLWSGQGFQPQHF.